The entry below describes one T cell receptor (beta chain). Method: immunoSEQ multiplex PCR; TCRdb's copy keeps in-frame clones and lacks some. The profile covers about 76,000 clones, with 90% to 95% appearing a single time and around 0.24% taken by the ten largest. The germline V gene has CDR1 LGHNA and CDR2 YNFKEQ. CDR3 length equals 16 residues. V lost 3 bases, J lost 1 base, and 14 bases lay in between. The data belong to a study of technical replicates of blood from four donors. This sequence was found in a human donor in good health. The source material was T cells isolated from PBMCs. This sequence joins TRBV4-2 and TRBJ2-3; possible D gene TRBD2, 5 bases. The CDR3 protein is CASSQELALGTDTQYF. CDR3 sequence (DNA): TGTGCCAGCAGCCAGGAATTAGCGCTGGGCACAGATACGCAGTATTTT.